The 32 T cell receptor beta chains in this list originate from one sample, sequenced in a study of beta chain features in type 1 diabetes. What was sequenced were expressed TCRB transcripts, since all of the isolated RNA had been reverse transcribed. The repertoire was sequenced with immunoSEQ multiplex PCR; TCRdb's copy has only in-frame clones and lacks some. The sample records some 400,000 clones, around 16% being singletons. What was sequenced was naive CD4+ T cells from blood. These receptors came from a woman under 30 in good health.

The chain joins TRBV5-1 to TRBJ2-6, with D perhaps matching TRBD1 (5 bases). Germline values: CDR1 SGHRS, CDR2 YFSETQ. Trimming cost V 4 bases and J 1 base, with 9 bases left between them. The CDR3 spans 15 residues. CDR3 sequence (DNA): TGCGCCAGCAGCCCCTACAGGTCTGGGGCCAACGTCCTGACTTTC. Translating gives CASSPYRSGANVLTF. The full variable domain, its missing parts supplied by reference TRBV5-1 and TRBJ2-6, is KAGVTQTPRYLIKTRGQQVTLSCSPISGHRSVSWYQQTPGQGLQFLFEYFSETQRNKGNFPGRFSGRQFSNSRSEMNVSTLELGDSALYLCASSPYRSGANVLTFGAGSRLTVL.

This clone was recorded a few times. The rearrangement links TRBV18 to TRBJ1-5, with no clear D. Germline CDR1 is KGHSH and CDR2 is LQKENI. V dropped 3 bases and J dropped 9 bases, with 9 bases sitting between them. The CDR3 is 12 amino acids. This CDR3 reads CASSPGEGPQHF. The CDR3 DNA reads as TGTGCCAGCTCACCTGGTGAGGGGCCCCAGCATTTT.

The chain joins TRBV28 to TRBJ1-5, with TRBD1 identical over 8 bases. The CDR3 loop spans 15 amino acids. The junction had 1 base not matched to a gene; V was cut back by 2 bases and J by 1 base. Germline-derived CDR1 and CDR2 are MDHEN and SYDVKM. The CDR3 spells CASSLQGASNQPQHF. CDR3 sequence (DNA): TGTGCCAGCAGTTTACAGGGGGCGAGCAATCAGCCCCAGCATTTT.

This clone appeared a few times. V and J are TRBV5-4 and TRBJ2-5, with D possibly being TRBD2 (5 bases). With 3 bases removed from V and 3 bases from J, the gap between germline ends came to 12 bases. The CDR3 covers 14 residues. CDR1 is SGHNT, CDR2 YYREEE, per germline (reference sequence). CDR3 region: CASSSEDWEETQYF. The CDR3 DNA sequence: TGTGCCAGCAGCTCAGAGGACTGGGAAGAGACCCAGTACTTC. Full variable domain (remainder filled in from reference TRBV5-4 and TRBJ2-5): ETGVTQSPTHLIKTRGQQVTLRCSSQSGHNTVSWYQQALGQGPQFIFQYYREEENGRGNFPPRFSGLQFPNYSSELNVNALELDDSALYLCASSSEDWEETQYFGPGTRLLVL.

This clone was counted only a few times. The chain employs TRBV30 and TRBJ1-3; 8 bases agree with TRBD1. CDR3 size: 17 residues. V dropped 3 bases and J dropped 0; count of bases not matched to a gene: 10. Germline V gene lookup returns CDR1 GTSNPN and CDR2 SVGIG (reference sequence). The CDR3 sequence: CAWSLLGQGNSGNTIYF. The CDR3 DNA is TGTGCCTGGAGCCTATTAGGACAGGGCAACTCTGGAAACACCATATATTTT. Variable domain in full (rest from reference TRBV30 and TRBJ1-3): SQTIHQWPATLVQPVGSPLSLECTVEGTSNPNLYWYRQAAGRGLQLLFYSVGIGQISSEVPQNLSASRPQDRQFILSSKKLLLSDSGFYLCAWSLLGQGNSGNTIYFGEGSWLTVV.

This chain joins TRBV29-1 and TRBJ2-4; possibly TRBD2 for D (6 bases). The CDR3 consists of 12 residues. Germline V gives CDR1 SQVTM, CDR2 ANQGSEA. Trimming removed 1 base from V and 8 bases from J, with 9 bases in between. The CDR3 DNA is TGCAGCGTTGAAGCGGGAGATGACATTCAGTACTTC. Encoded protein: CSVEAGDDIQYF.

The gene calls are TRBV10-3 and TRBJ2-3, with TRBD2 matching over 11 bases. Germline loops: CDR1 ENHRY, CDR2 SYGVKD. The V and J ends lost 6 bases and 0 bases, in that order; junction bases with no gene match: 8. This CDR3 contains 17 residues. For the CDR3, the DNA is TGTGCCATCAGGGGACTAGCGGATGGAACTAGCACAGATACGCAGTATTTT. Its protein is CAIRGLADGTSTDTQYF.

This chain connects TRBV6-1 to TRBJ1-1; D unresolved. V lost 6 bases, J lost 4 bases, and 12 bases lay in between. Germline V gives CDR1 MNHNS, CDR2 SASEGT. The CDR3 is 13 amino acids. In DNA form, the CDR3 reads TGTGCCAGCAGCCCCTCACGAGGCACTGAAGCTTTCTTT. Translation gives CASSPSRGTEAFF.

This rearrangement joins TRBV19 to TRBJ2-4; 7 positions match TRBD2. The germline V gene has CDR1 LNHDA and CDR2 SQIVND (reference sequence). CDR3 length equals 15 residues. V lost 5 bases and J lost 2; bases outside the gene matches: 6. Written as DNA, the CDR3 is TGTGCCAGTAGTGAGGGAGCGGGAACCAAAAACATTCAGTACTTC. Residues: CASSEGAGTKNIQYF.

V is TRBV30 and J is TRBJ2-2, with a weak D call TRBD2 (5 bases). Per germline, CDR1 GTSNPN and CDR2 SVGIG (reference sequence). The length of the CDR3 is 15 residues. Between the trimmed V and J ends, which lost 1 base and 0 bases, there was a span of 9 bases. The CDR3 coding sequence is TGTGCCTGGAGTGGGACTCCCGCGAACACCGGGGAGCTGTTTTTT. It is translated as CAWSGTPANTGELFF.

This clone was observed a handful of times. The sample holds other DNA sequences that translate to the same CDR3. This sequence joins TRBV29-1 and TRBJ2-7; 8 bases align to TRBD1. Germline values: CDR1 SQVTM, CDR2 ANQGSEA. CDR3 length equals 13 residues. V dropped 6 bases and J dropped 4; count of bases not matched to a gene: 8. The CDR3 reads CSVPGQGAYEQYF. DNA for the CDR3: TGCAGCGTCCCCGGTCAGGGGGCGTACGAGCAGTACTTC.

This clone was observed a few times. V gene TRBV5-4 combines with J gene TRBJ2-1, with a tentative D call TRBD1 (5 bases). The germline V and J ends were trimmed by 6 bases and 5 bases, with 18 bases remaining between them. CDR3 length: 15 amino acids. The germline V gene has CDR1 SGHNT and CDR2 YYREEE (reference sequence). In DNA form, the CDR3 reads TGTGCCAGCAAACCTCAAAGGGGAATCAACAATGAGCAGTTCTTC. Its protein product is CASKPQRGINNEQFF.

This clone was observed a few times. The chain carries TRBV19 and TRBJ2-1, with D hard to call. The germline V and J ends were trimmed by 0 bases and 4 bases, with 7 bases remaining between them. The CDR3 totals 14 residues. CDR1 is LNHDA and CDR2 is SQIVND in the germline V gene (reference sequence). The CDR3 nucleotides are TGTGCCAGTAGTATAGATCGGTGGTACAATGAGCAGTTCTTC. Translated, it gives CASSIDRWYNEQFF.

The gene calls are TRBV28 and TRBJ2-2; TRBD2 agrees at 13 bases. This CDR3 is built from 15 residues. Germline trimming cut 5 bases from V and 8 bases from J; bases unmatched to any gene: 5. CDR1 and CDR2 from the germline V gene are MDHEN and SYDVKM. The CDR3 protein is CASSLRTSGRGELFF. The CDR3 DNA sequence: TGTGCCAGCAGTCTCCGGACTAGCGGGAGAGGGGAGCTGTTTTTT.

The CDR3 region is CASSSVNTGELFF. DNA of the CDR3: TGTGCCAGTAGTAGTGTAAACACCGGGGAGCTGTTTTTT. V usage is TRBV19 and J usage is TRBJ2-2, with D unresolved. The germline CDR1 and CDR2 sequences are LNHDA and SQIVND (reference sequence). This CDR3 contains 13 residues. The V and J ends lost 4 bases and 2 bases respectively, with 5 bases between them.

This clone was recorded a few times. This sequence joins TRBV30 and TRBJ1-5, with D perhaps matching TRBD1 (5 bases). The CDR3 totals 11 residues. CDR1 and CDR2 from the germline V gene are GTSNPN and SVGIG (reference sequence). V dropped 5 bases and J dropped 4 bases, with 6 bases sitting between them. CDR3 bases: TGTGCCTGGGGGACTAATCAGCCCCAGCATTTT. It translates to CAWGTNQPQHF.

The chain employs TRBV18 and TRBJ2-5, with D perhaps matching TRBD2 (5 bases). The DNA end is a closer match to TRBJ2-7, so the J assignment may be wrong. Per germline, CDR1 KGHSH and CDR2 LQKENI. This CDR3 has 13 residues. As DNA, the CDR3 is TGTGCCAGCTCTCCTACTACTAGTTCCGAGCAGTACTTC. Residues: CASSPTTSSEQYF.

The table lists this clone with a few counts. The V and J genes are TRBV5-1 and TRBJ2-3, with 9 bases matching TRBD1. J was trimmed by 3 bases and V by 4 bases; bases with no gene match: 3. This CDR3 has 14 residues. CDR1 and CDR2 (germline): SGHRS, YFSETQ. The CDR3 DNA follows: TGCGCCAGCAGCGAGGACAGGGGAACAGATACGCAGTATTTT. Residues: CASSEDRGTDTQYF.

This clone was counted only a few times. The chain carries TRBV7-7 and TRBJ2-6; possible D gene TRBD1, 6 bases. The V end was cut by 0 bases, the J end by 2 bases, with 8 bases between. Germline V CDR1 and CDR2: SSHAT, FNYEAQ (reference sequence). The CDR3 runs to 16 residues. The CDR3 region is CASSLAGGTGANVLTF. CDR3 coding DNA: TGTGCCAGCAGCTTAGCAGGGGGAACTGGGGCCAACGTCCTGACTTTC.

In its sample, this clone was seen a few times. The CDR3: CASSAPLKTGQGRGYTF. For the CDR3, the DNA is TGTGCCAGCAGTGCCCCCCTGAAGACGGGACAGGGTCGTGGCTACACCTTC. This rearrangement joins TRBV25-1 to TRBJ1-2, with TRBD1 identical over 9 bases. The germline V gene has CDR1 MGHDK and CDR2 SYGVNS. J lost 7 bases, V lost 4 bases, and 16 bases had no gene match. CDR3 length: 17 amino acids.

This clone has just a few counts. The chain employs TRBV9 and TRBJ2-5; TRBD1 might be the D (7 bases). The CDR3 is 15 amino acids. V lost 4 bases and J 2 bases, leaving 15 bases between the germline ends. The germline V gene has CDR1 SGDLS and CDR2 YYNGEE. CDR3 region: CASSLHGGQQETQYF. The CDR3 DNA sequence: TGTGCCAGCAGCCTCCACGGGGGACAGCAAGAGACCCAGTACTTC.

This clone was counted only a few times. This chain links TRBV9 with TRBJ2-1; 10 bases line up with TRBD2. V was pared by 4 bases and J by 9 bases, with 16 bases of the junction left unmatched. The germline V gene encodes CDR1 SGDLS and CDR2 YYNGEE. The CDR3 contains 17 residues. The CDR3 sequence: CASSLTRLAGAFSEQFF. The CDR3 region has the DNA TGTGCCAGCAGCTTAACCCGGCTAGCGGGAGCGTTTAGTGAGCAGTTCTTC.

J is TRBJ1-3 and V is TRBV30; TRBD1 is a possible D gene (5 bases). V lost 5 bases, J lost 4 bases, and 9 bases lay in between. Germline CDR1 GTSNPN, CDR2 SVGIG (reference sequence). The CDR3 covers 12 residues. CDR3 nucleotide sequence: TGTGCCTGGGGATCAGGGGGAAACACCATATATTTT. Translating gives CAWGSGGNTIYF.

This clone was counted a few times. The chain couples TRBV7-9 to TRBJ2-7; 8 bases map to TRBD2. This CDR3 contains 12 residues. Per germline, CDR1 SEHNR and CDR2 FQNEAQ (reference sequence). V lost 2 bases, J lost 13 bases, and 7 bases stayed unmatched. The CDR3 loop reads CASSLSGTSAYF. CDR3 DNA: TGTGCCAGCAGCTTATCAGGGACTAGTGCTTACTTC. Full variable domain (outside the CDR3, taken from reference TRBV7-9 and TRBJ2-7): DTGVSQNPRHKITKRGQNVTFRCDPISEHNRLYWYRQTLGQGPEFLTYFQNEAQLEKSRLLSDRFSAERPKGSFSTLEIQRTEQGDSAMYLCASSLSGTSAYFGPGTRLTVT.

This clone was observed a few times. The chain recombines TRBV15 with TRBJ2-1; 7 nucleotides align to TRBD1. The CDR3 is made up of 15 amino acids. V was pared by 0 bases and J by 12 bases, with 11 bases of the junction left unmatched. Germline values: CDR1 LNHNV, CDR2 YYDKDF (reference sequence). The CDR3 bases are TGTGCCACCAGCAGAGATAAACCACAGGGGATTCCGCAGTTCTTC. Its translation: CATSRDKPQGIPQFF.

The V and J genes are TRBV6-5 and TRBJ1-1; D is uncertain. Trimming stripped 8 bases from V and 4 bases from J, with 8 bases between. The CDR3 loop spans 11 amino acids. Per germline, CDR1 MNHEY and CDR2 SVGAGI. CDR3 region: CASRRGTEAFF. Here the CDR3 DNA reads TGTGCCAGCCGCCGGGGCACTGAAGCTTTCTTT.

This clone was picked up a small number of times. This sequence joins TRBV7-2 and TRBJ2-1; 9 bases line up with TRBD2. Trimming removed 7 bases from V and 8 bases from J; junction bases left unmatched: 18. CDR1 is SGHTA and CDR2 is FQGNSA in the germline V gene. The CDR3 runs 17 residues. CDR3 residues: CASTISWLAGKEDEQFF. The CDR3 DNA sequence: TGTGCCAGCACCATTTCGTGGCTAGCGGGAAAAGAGGATGAGCAGTTCTTC.

This clone was detected a few times. V and J are TRBV7-3 and TRBJ2-3; tentative D call: TRBD2 (6 bases). Germline V gene lookup returns CDR1 SGHTA and CDR2 FQGTGA. V lost 2 bases, J lost 3 bases, and 9 bases lay in between. The CDR3 is 14 amino acids. The CDR3 here is CASSLGSGTDTQYF. CDR3 sequence (DNA): TGTGCCAGCAGCTTAGGTAGCGGTACAGATACGCAGTATTTT.

Concerning this clone: Other DNA sequences in this sample translate to the same CDR3. This chain links TRBV7-9 with TRBJ1-1; D is unresolved. The ends were cut back, 4 bases at V and 5 bases at J, with 8 bases in the middle. Germline-derived CDR1 and CDR2 are SEHNR and FQNEAQ (reference sequence). This CDR3 region has 12 residues. CDR3 nucleotide sequence: TGTGCCAGCAGCTCCGGGAGGACTGAAGCTTTCTTT. Translating it yields CASSSGRTEAFF.

The rearrangement links TRBV2 to TRBJ1-5; D possibly corresponds to TRBD1 (6 bases). In germline, CDR1 is SNHLY, CDR2 FYNNEI. The CDR3 has 14 residues. Trimming stripped 6 bases from V and 6 bases from J, with 15 bases between. The CDR3 is CASSIQGPGQPQHF. The CDR3 DNA reads as TGTGCCAGCAGCATACAGGGTCCCGGTCAGCCCCAGCATTTT.

This clone showed up just a few times. The chain uses TRBV7-9 and TRBJ2-1, with D possibly TRBD1 on 6 matching bases. With 4 bases removed from V and 15 bases from J, the gap between germline ends came to 16 bases. Germline V gives CDR1 SEHNR, CDR2 FQNEAQ (reference sequence). The CDR3 is 12 residues long. CDR3 residues: CASSSLQGYLFF. CDR3 DNA sequence: TGTGCCAGCAGCTCCTTACAGGGTTACCTGTTCTTC.

This clone was counted only a few times. The chain recombines TRBV29-1 with TRBJ1-2; 7 positions match TRBD1. J was trimmed by 4 bases and V by 5 bases; bases with no gene match: 4. The CDR3 consists of 12 residues. Germline V gene data show CDR1 as SQVTM and CDR2 as ANQGSEA. CDR3: CSVRTGVYGYTF. The CDR3 nucleotides are TGCAGCGTTAGGACAGGCGTCTATGGCTACACCTTC. Full variable domain (rest looked up from reference TRBV29-1 and TRBJ1-2): SAVISQKPSRDICQRGTSLTIQCQVDSQVTMMFWYRQQPGQSLTLIATANQGSEATYESGFVIDKFPISRPNLTFSTLTVSNMSPEDSSIYLCSVRTGVYGYTFGSGTRLTVV.